Each of the 6 T cell receptor beta chains below was sequenced from the same sample in a study of CD8+ T cells in alopecia areata. Treatment here: oral pan-JAK inhibitor, 5-10 mg twice daily. RNA was isolated and reverse transcribed to cDNA, the sequencing template. Repertoires were generated with immunoSEQ multiplex PCR, while TCRdb's copy carries only in-frame clones and drops some. The data show approximately 200,000 clones, less than 45% seen once. The material sequenced was CD4+ T cells sorted from blood, taken between weeks 36 and 40, from a patient treated with tofacitinib. The receptors shown here come from a human donor with alopecia areata.

The J gene is TRBJ1-5, the V gene TRBV18, with D possibly being TRBD1 (5 bases). Germline CDR1 reads KGHSH; CDR2 reads LQKENI. The V end lost 3 bases, the J end lost 0 bases, and 12 bases lay between the germline ends. The CDR3 is 16 residues long. The CDR3: CASSPGRGYSNQPQHF. The CDR3 DNA follows: TGTGCCAGCTCACCTGGGAGGGGATATAGCAATCAGCCCCAGCATTTT. Supplemented by reference TRBV18 and TRBJ1-5, the full variable domain reads NAGVMQNPRHLVRRRGQEARLRCSPMKGHSHVYWYRQLPEEGLKFMVYLQKENIIDESGMPKERFSAEFPKEGPSILRIQQVVRGDSAAYFCASSPGRGYSNQPQHFGDGTRLSIL.

This clone occurred many times. The CDR3 loop is CSVYGGAGANVLTF. CDR3 coding DNA: TGCAGCGTGTATGGAGGCGCTGGGGCCAACGTCCTGACTTTC. The chain is built from TRBV29-1 and TRBJ2-6; D might be TRBD2 (5 bases). The V gene's germline CDR1 is SQVTM and CDR2 ANQGSEA. The germline V and J ends were trimmed by 6 bases and 2 bases, with 11 bases remaining between them. The CDR3 covers 14 residues.

This clone was seen many times. This sequence joins TRBV28 and TRBJ2-1; D is perhaps TRBD2 (6 bases). There are 13 residues in the CDR3. Per germline, CDR1 MDHEN and CDR2 SYDVKM. Trimming took 7 bases from V and 5 from J, leaving 12 bases between them. The CDR3 spells CASNWGLNNEQFF. In DNA, the CDR3 is TGTGCCAGCAATTGGGGACTGAACAATGAGCAGTTCTTC.

This clone was seen ten or more times. V usage is TRBV6-6 and J usage is TRBJ1-2, with D possibly being TRBD1 (6 bases). From germline, CDR1 is MNHNY and CDR2 SVGAGI (reference sequence). This CDR3 is 16 amino acids long. V was clipped by 4 bases and J by 2 bases, with 17 bases between them. The CDR3 loop is CASSSLGQQGNYGYTF. The CDR3 bases are TGTGCCAGCAGTTCCCTCGGACAGCAGGGGAACTATGGCTACACCTTC.

The DNA of the CDR3 is TGTGCCTGGACTACCCCGGGGGGTATCGGGAACGAGCAGTACTTC. This sequence encodes CAWTTPGGIGNEQYF. The chain carries TRBV30 and TRBJ2-7; TRBD2 aligns across 7 bases. CDR3 length equals 15 residues. With V trimmed by 4 bases and J by 5 bases, 14 bases remained unmatched. Germline CDR1 and CDR2: GTSNPN and SVGIG (reference sequence). The full variable domain, with the rest looked up from reference TRBV30 and TRBJ2-7, is SQTIHQWPATLVQPVGSPLSLECTVEGTSNPNLYWYRQAAGRGLQLLFYSVGIGQISSEVPQNLSASRPQDRQFILSSKKLLLSDSGFYLCAWTTPGGIGNEQYFGPGTRLTVT.

This clone was seen a handful of times. The chain has TRBV6-5 and TRBJ2-5, with TRBD2 as a possible D gene (6 bases). Per germline, CDR1 MNHEY and CDR2 SVGAGI. With 2 bases removed from V and 4 bases from J, the gap between germline ends came to 11 bases. The CDR3 extends over 14 amino acids. The CDR3 protein is CASSYKRRGETQYF. DNA of the CDR3: TGTGCCAGCAGTTACAAGCGGAGGGGAGAGACCCAGTACTTC.